This TCR beta chain was identified during a study of beta chain features in type 1 diabetes. In this sample, this clone turned up a few times. Its antigen is undetermined. Study-wide points: Diminished insertions and augmented deletions at VDJ junctions characterized type 1 diabetes patients. Within patients, naive, central memory and Treg TCRB repertoires seemed more similar than within healthy donors.

Expressed TCRB transcripts got sequenced, as all isolated RNA was reverse transcribed. Some clones are missing from TCRdb's copy, which holds only in-frame ones; the method was immunoSEQ multiplex PCR. The sample holds some 410,000 clones, over 10% seen once. Looked up from germline, CDR1 is MNHEY and CDR2 is SVGAGI. V shed 8 bases and J 0 bases; nucleotides not matched to a gene: 9. The CDR3 loop spans 15 amino acids. The sample was naive CD4+ T cells from blood. This chain links TRBV6-5 with TRBJ2-7; 8 bases match TRBD2. The TCR originated in a woman younger than 30 in good health. As DNA, the CDR3 is TGTGCCAGCCACCGGACTAGCACCATCTCCTACGAGCAGTACTTC. It codes for CASHRTSTISYEQYF.